A selection of T cell receptor beta chains follows, all from one sample in a study of blood T cell repertoires in COVID-19. Generated by immunoSEQ multiplex PCR, the TCRdb table keeps only in-frame clones and is missing some. Found here are 150,000 to 200,000 clones, just under 80% of them singletons; the top ten hold about 2.8%. Sequencing used peripheral blood. The receptors come from a woman over 75 with active or convalescent COVID-19. Each CDR3 is given with its conserved first and last residue. Each record gives: clone size, D gene, V gene, J gene, CDR3 protein, CDR3 DNA. A D gene is named only where the DNA matches it firmly. A clone size is listed for some rows: how often the clone was seen (once, few, many), or a class if it is expanded.

clone_size: few
d_call: NA
v_call: TRBV11-2
j_call: TRBJ1-4
cdr3_aa: CASRRGLNEKLFF
cdr3_nt: TGTGCCAGCCGACGCGGCCTTAATGAAAAACTGTTTTTT

clone_size: NA
d_call: NA
v_call: TRBV6-5
j_call: TRBJ2-7
cdr3_aa: CASSRNPYLQQYF
cdr3_nt: TGTGCCAGCAGCCGAAACCCTTACCTACAGCAGTACTTC

clone_size: NA
d_call: TRBD1
v_call: TRBV18
j_call: TRBJ2-7
cdr3_aa: CASSPLGTGSYEQYF
cdr3_nt: TGTGCCAGCTCACCACTTGGGACAGGTTCCTACGAGCAGTACTTC

clone_size: NA
d_call: TRBD2
v_call: TRBV5-1
j_call: TRBJ2-3
cdr3_aa: CASSLGRLAGGTPADTQYF
cdr3_nt: TGCGCCAGCAGCTTGGGTCGGCTAGCGGGGGGGACTCCCGCAGATACGCAGTATTTT

clone_size: few
d_call: NA
v_call: TRBV18
j_call: TRBJ1-4
cdr3_aa: CASSSAINEKLFF
cdr3_nt: TGTGCCAGCTCCTCCGCTATTAATGAAAAACTGTTTTTT

clone_size: NA
d_call: TRBD1
v_call: TRBV20-1
j_call: TRBJ1-5
cdr3_aa: CSASTGTESQPQHF
cdr3_nt: TGCAGTGCTAGTACGGGGACAGAGTCACAGCCCCAGCATTTT

clone_size: few
d_call: NA
v_call: TRBV19
j_call: TRBJ1-2
cdr3_aa: CASSIAGQGGGYTF
cdr3_nt: TGTGCCAGTAGTATAGCAGGCCAGGGAGGTGGCTACACCTTC

clone_size: NA
d_call: TRBD1
v_call: TRBV5-1
j_call: TRBJ1-1
cdr3_aa: CASSGEGQGYTEAFF
cdr3_nt: TGCGCCAGCAGCGGGGAGGGACAGGGTTACACTGAAGCTTTCTTT

clone_size: NA
d_call: NA
v_call: TRBV7-2
j_call: TRBJ2-2
cdr3_aa: CASSSLLRNTGELFF
cdr3_nt: TGTGCCAGCAGCTCCCTTCTACGTAACACCGGGGAGCTGTTTTTT

clone_size: few
d_call: NA
v_call: TRBV20-1
j_call: TRBJ1-2
cdr3_aa: CSASVVRGGYTF
cdr3_nt: TGCAGTGCTAGTGTGGTGAGGGGGGGCTACACCTTC